This is a list of T cell receptor beta chains from one sample in a study of blood T cell repertoires in COVID-19. The protocol was immunoSEQ multiplex PCR, while the TCRdb copy is restricted to in-frame clones and leaves out a portion. The table shows some 90,000 clones, with about 90% occurring only once. The sequencing sample was made of peripheral blood. These receptors were obtained from a man in his fifties with COVID-19, enrolled during active disease. Both conserved end residues are part of each CDR3. The D gene is left open where the match is weak. Clone size, where shown, is once, few, many, or a class for clones that have expanded.

once	12	.	TRBV4-1	TRBJ1-4	CASSQYDEKLFF	TGCGCCAGCAGCCAATATGATGAAAAACTGTTTTTT
.	10	.	TRBV13	TRBJ1-2	CASSLGGQIF	TGTGCCAGCAGCTTAGGTGGACAGATATTC
.	16	TRBD1	TRBV15	TRBJ1-3	CATSRREAGGGNTIYF	TGTGCCACCAGCAGGCGGGAGGCAGGGGGTGGAAACACCATATATTTT
.	14	.	TRBV21-1	TRBJ1-1	CASSHRQVNTEAFF	TGTGCCAGCAGCCACCGACAGGTGAACACTGAAGCTTTCTTT
.	17	TRBD1	TRBV4-2	TRBJ1-1	CASSLIPGQGADTEAFF	TGTGCCAGCAGCCTAATACCGGGACAGGGGGCCGACACTGAAGCTTTCTTT
.	14	.	TRBV6-2/TRBV6-3	TRBJ1-2	CASSYAFEGGGYTF	TGTGCCAGCAGTTACGCGTTCGAGGGCGGTGGCTACACCTTC
.	16	TRBD1	TRBV20-1	TRBJ1-6	CSANDRGRTYNSPLHF	TGCAGTGCTAATGACAGGGGGCGAACCTATAATTCACCCCTCCACTTT
.	14	TRBD1	TRBV5-1	TRBJ2-5	CASSSDRVLETQYF	TGCGCCAGCAGCTCGGACAGGGTTTTGGAGACCCAGTACTTC
few	14	TRBD1	TRBV7-6	TRBJ1-1	CASSPRTGNTEAFF	TGTGCCAGCAGCCCGAGGACAGGGAACACTGAAGCTTTCTTT
.	14	TRBD1	TRBV6-5	TRBJ2-7	CASRTGTGGGEQYF	TGTGCCAGCAGAACCGGGACAGGGGGGGGCGAGCAGTACTTC
.	12	.	TRBV19	TRBJ2-5	CASSRTEETQYF	TGTGCCAGTAGTCGGACAGAAGAGACCCAGTACTTC
.	13	.	TRBV9	TRBJ1-5	CASSVEGYQPQHF	TGTGCCAGCAGCGTGGAGGGGTATCAGCCCCAGCATTTT
.	15	TRBD2	TRBV25-1	TRBJ2-1	CASSEGGGAYNEQFF	TGTGCCAGCAGTGAAGGGGGGGGAGCCTACAATGAGCAGTTCTTC
.	13	.	TRBV27	TRBJ1-5	CASSLGLNQPQHF	TGTGCCAGCAGTTTGGGGCTCAATCAGCCCCAGCATTTT
.	13	TRBD1	TRBV7-9	TRBJ2-7	CASSGQGGGKQYF	TGTGCCAGCAGCGGACAGGGGGGAGGGAAGCAGTACTTC
.	20	TRBD1	TRBV4-2	TRBJ2-4	CASSHPEEGSGGRGGNIQYF	TGTGCCAGCAGCCACCCAGAGGAAGGGTCAGGGGGCAGAGGTGGAAACATTCAGTACTTC
once	16	.	TRBV7-9	TRBJ1-1	CASSTPSGGPDTEAFF	TGTGCCAGCAGCACCCCGTCGGGGGGGCCGGACACTGAAGCTTTCTTT
.	15	.	TRBV27	TRBJ2-6	CASSLQASGANVLTF	TGTGCCAGCAGTTTACAAGCCTCTGGTGCCAACGTCCTGACTTTC
.	13	.	TRBV12-3/TRBV12-4	TRBJ2-1	CASKPSRNNEQFF	TGTGCCAGCAAGCCGTCCCGTAACAATGAGCAGTTCTTC
.	13	.	TRBV7-8	TRBJ2-7	CASSTIQGTEQYF	TGTGCCAGCAGCACCATACAGGGCACCGAGCAGTACTTC
few	14	.	TRBV5-4	TRBJ1-3	CASSLQGTGNTIYF	TGTGCCAGCAGCCTACAGGGTACTGGAAACACCATATATTTT
.	19	TRBD2	TRBV7-9	TRBJ2-5	CASSPGLAGGLVLGETQYF	TGTGCCAGCAGCCCCGGACTAGCGGGGGGGCTTGTTTTAGGAGAGACCCAGTACTTC